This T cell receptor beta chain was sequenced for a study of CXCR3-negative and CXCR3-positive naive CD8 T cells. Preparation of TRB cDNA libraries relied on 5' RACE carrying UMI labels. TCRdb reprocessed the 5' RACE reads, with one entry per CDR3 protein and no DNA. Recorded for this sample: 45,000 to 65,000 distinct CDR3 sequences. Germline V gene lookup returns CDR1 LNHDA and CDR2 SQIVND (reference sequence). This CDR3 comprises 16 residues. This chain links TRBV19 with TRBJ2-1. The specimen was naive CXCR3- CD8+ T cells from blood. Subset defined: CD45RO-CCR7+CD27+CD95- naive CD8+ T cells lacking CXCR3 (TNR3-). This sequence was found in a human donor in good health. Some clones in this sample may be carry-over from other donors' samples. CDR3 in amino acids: CASSIGDIYSNNEQFF. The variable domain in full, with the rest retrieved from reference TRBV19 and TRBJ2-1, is DGGITQSPKYLFRKEGQNVTLSCEQNLNHDAMYWYRQDPGQGLRLIYYSQIVNDFQKGDIAEGYSVSREKKESFPLTVTSAQKNPTAFYLCASSIGDIYSNNEQFFGPGTRLTVL.